The source of this TCR beta chain is a study of CD8 T cells in ankylosing spondylitis. TCRdb used MiXCR to reprocess the 5' RACE reads, holding one entry per CDR3 protein. Of hundreds of thousands of distinct CDR3 sequences in the sample, more than 25% were seen once. This clonotype has a handful of counts. CDR1 and CDR2 (germline): MNHEY, SMNVEV (reference sequence). The CDR3 spans 15 residues. V lost 1 base to trimming and J lost 6 bases; unmatched junction nucleotides: 1. This sequence was found in a male donor with ankylosing spondylitis or in good health (not recorded which). What was sequenced was blood, either unsorted or a sorted T cell fraction (not recorded which). This chain joins TRBV27 and TRBJ2-1; the match to TRBD2 covers 12 bases. CDR3 protein: CASSLWTSGINEQFF. The CDR3 DNA reads TGTGCCAGCAGTTTATGGACTAGCGGGATCAATGAGCAGTTCTTC.